This T cell receptor beta chain was obtained from a study of regulatory T cells in long-lasting Graves disease. To note about this clonotype: As yet, its antigen is unknown.

This sample's time point: persistent/refractory GD, antithyroid drugs over 5 years with positive TRAb. PBMC RNA served as the TCR library source. Study outcomes and limitations: Persistent disease preferred TRBV28, TRBJ1-2 and TRBJ2-5; new disease, TRBV20-1 and TRBJ2-1. Newly diagnosed patients shared about a thousand public clonotypes; persistent patients shared more than 2,500.

Researchers made TCR beta libraries by using iRepertoire HTBI primers and running Arm-PCR on CDR3 regions. TCRdb processed the multiplex PCR reads anew with MiXCR; each CDR3 protein has one entry. The sample holds around 450,000 distinct CDR3 sequences, 20% to 25% seen once. Trimming cost V 10 bases and J 4 bases, with 7 bases left between them. Germline CDR1 reads SGHTA; CDR2 reads FQGNSA. This CDR3 has 10 residues. The sequence came from a female donor with Graves disease. The genes are TRBV7-2 and TRBJ1-2; D is unresolved. The sequences come from peripheral blood mononuclear cells (PBMCs), collected when the disease was refractory, from a patient treated with antithyroid drugs. CDR3 loop: CATDFYGYTF. The DNA for the CDR3 is TGTGCCACCGACTTCTATGGCTACACCTTC.